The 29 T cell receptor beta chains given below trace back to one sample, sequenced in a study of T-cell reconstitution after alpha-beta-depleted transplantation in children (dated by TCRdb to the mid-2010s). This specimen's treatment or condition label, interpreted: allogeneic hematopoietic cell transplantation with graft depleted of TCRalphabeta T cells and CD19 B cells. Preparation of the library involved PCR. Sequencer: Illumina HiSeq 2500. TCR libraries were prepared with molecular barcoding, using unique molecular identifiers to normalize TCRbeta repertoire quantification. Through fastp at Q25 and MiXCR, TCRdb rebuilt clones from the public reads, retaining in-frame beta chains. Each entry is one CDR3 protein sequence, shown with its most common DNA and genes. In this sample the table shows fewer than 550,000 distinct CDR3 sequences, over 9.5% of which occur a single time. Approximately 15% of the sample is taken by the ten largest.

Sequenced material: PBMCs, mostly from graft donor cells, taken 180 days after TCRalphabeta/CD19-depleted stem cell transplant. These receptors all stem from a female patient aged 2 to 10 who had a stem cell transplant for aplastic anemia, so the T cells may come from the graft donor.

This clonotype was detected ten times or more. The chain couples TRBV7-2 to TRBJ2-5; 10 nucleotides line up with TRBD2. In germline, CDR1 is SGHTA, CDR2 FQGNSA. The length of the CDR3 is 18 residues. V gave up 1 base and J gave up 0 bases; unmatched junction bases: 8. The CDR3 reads CASSLGGLAGAYQETQYF. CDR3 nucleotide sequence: TGTGCCAGCAGCTTAGGGGGGCTAGCGGGAGCCTACCAAGAGACCCAGTACTTC.

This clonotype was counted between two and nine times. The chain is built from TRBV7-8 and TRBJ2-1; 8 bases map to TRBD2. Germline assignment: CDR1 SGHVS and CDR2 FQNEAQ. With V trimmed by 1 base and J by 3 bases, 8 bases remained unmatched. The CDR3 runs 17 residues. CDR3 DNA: TGTGCCAGCAGCTTAGAGGCGGGGGGCTACTACTACAATGAGCAGTTCTTC. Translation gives CASSLEAGGYYYNEQFF.

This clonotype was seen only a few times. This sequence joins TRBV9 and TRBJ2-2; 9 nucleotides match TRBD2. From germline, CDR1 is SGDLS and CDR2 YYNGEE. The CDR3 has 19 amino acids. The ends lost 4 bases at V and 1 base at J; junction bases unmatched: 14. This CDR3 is CASSPRSGRNQLNTGELFF. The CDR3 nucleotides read TGTGCCAGCAGCCCCCGCAGCGGGAGGAACCAACTGAACACCGGGGAGCTGTTTTTT. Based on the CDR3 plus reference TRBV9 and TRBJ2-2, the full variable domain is DSGVTQTPKHLITATGQRVTLRCSPRSGDLSVYWYQQSLDQGLQFLIQYYNGEERAKGNILERFSAQQFPDLHSELNLSSLELGDSALYFCASSPRSGRNQLNTGELFFGEGSRLTVL.

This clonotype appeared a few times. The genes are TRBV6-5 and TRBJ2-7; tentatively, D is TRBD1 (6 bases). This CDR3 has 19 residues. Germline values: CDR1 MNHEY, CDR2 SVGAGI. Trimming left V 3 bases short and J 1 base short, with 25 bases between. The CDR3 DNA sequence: TGTGCCAGCAGTTATTTCCCCCTCCCATCAGGGGATTATTCCTACGAGCAGTACTTC. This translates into CASSYFPLPSGDYSYEQYF.

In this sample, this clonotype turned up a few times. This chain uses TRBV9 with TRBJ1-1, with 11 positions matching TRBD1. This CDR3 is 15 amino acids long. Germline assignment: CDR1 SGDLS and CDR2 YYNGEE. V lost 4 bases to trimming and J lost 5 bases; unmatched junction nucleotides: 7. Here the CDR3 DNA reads TGTGCCAGCAGCAACCGGGGACAGGGGGAGACTGAAGCTTTCTTT. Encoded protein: CASSNRGQGETEAFF.

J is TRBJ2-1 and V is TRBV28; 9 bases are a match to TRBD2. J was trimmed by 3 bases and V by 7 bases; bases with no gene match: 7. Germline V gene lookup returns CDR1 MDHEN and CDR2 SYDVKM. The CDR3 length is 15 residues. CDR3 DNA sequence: TGTGCCAGCATCCGTAGCGGGAGCTTCTACAATGAGCAGTTCTTC. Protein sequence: CASIRSGSFYNEQFF.

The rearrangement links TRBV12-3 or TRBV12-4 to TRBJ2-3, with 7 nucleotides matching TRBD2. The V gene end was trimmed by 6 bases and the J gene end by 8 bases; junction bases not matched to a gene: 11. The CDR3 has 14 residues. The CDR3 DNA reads TGTGCCAGCAGACCGACCGGACTAGTCAGTACGCAGTATTTT. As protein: CASRPTGLVSTQYF.

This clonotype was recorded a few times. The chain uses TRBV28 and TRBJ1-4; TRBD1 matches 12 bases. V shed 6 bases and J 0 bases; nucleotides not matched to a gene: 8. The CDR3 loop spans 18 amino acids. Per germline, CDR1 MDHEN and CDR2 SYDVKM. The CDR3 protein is CASRGDRGRTPTNEKLFF. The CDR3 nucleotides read TGTGCCAGCAGGGGGGACAGGGGGCGAACTCCAACTAATGAAAAACTGTTTTTT.

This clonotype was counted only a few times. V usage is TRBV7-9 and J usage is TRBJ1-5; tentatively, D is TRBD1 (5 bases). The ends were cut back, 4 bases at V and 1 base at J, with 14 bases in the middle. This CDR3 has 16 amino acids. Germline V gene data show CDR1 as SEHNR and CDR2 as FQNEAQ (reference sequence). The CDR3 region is CASSYDRGGSNQPQHF. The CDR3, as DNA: TGTGCCAGCAGCTACGACCGGGGGGGGAGCAATCAGCCCCAGCATTTT.

Here the CDR3 DNA reads TGTGCCAGCAAGAATCAGGATAATTCACCCCTCCACTTT. Amino acids: CASKNQDNSPLHF. V usage is TRBV2 and J usage is TRBJ1-6; D not certain. Germline CDR1 reads SNHLY; CDR2 reads FYNNEI. The CDR3 sequence is 13 residues long. With 7 bases removed from V and 5 bases from J, the gap between germline ends came to 9 bases.

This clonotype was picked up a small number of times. This CDR3 is CASSSLAGKGYNEQFF. In DNA form, the CDR3 reads TGTGCCAGCAGCTCCTTAGCGGGGAAGGGCTACAATGAGCAGTTCTTC. The V call is TRBV7-8, the J call TRBJ2-1; 8 nucleotides line up with TRBD2. The V gene's germline CDR1 is SGHVS and CDR2 FQNEAQ. V was pared by 4 bases and J by 3 bases, with 8 bases of the junction left unmatched. The CDR3 totals 16 residues.

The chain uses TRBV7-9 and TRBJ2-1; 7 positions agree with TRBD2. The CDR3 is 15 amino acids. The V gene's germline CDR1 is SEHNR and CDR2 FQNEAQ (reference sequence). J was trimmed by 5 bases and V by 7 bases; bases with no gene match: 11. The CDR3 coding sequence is TGTGCCAGCACCGACCGGGGGGATCCCAACAATGAGCAGTTCTTC. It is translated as CASTDRGDPNNEQFF.

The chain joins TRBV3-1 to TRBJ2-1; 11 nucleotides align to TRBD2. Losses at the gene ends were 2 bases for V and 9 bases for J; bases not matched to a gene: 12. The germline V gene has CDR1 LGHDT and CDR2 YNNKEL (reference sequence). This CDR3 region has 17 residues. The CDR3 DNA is TGTGCCAGCAGCCAAATGAAGACTAGCGGGATTAGGGGTGAGCAGTTCTTC. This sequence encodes CASSQMKTSGIRGEQFF.

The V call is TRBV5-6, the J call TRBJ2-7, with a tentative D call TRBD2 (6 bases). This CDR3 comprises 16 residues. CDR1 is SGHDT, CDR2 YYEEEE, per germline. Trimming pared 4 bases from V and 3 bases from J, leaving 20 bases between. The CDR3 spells CASSGSSGPVFYEQYV. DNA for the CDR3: TGTGCCAGCAGCGGCAGTAGCGGACCAGTTTTCTACGAGCAGTACGTC.

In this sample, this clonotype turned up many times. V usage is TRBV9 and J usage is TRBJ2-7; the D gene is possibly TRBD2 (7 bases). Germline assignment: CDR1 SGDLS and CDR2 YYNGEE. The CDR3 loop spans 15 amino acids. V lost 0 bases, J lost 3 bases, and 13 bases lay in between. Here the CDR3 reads CASSVEGEGRYEQYV. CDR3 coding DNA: TGTGCCAGCAGCGTAGAGGGGGAGGGCCGCTACGAGCAGTACGTC.

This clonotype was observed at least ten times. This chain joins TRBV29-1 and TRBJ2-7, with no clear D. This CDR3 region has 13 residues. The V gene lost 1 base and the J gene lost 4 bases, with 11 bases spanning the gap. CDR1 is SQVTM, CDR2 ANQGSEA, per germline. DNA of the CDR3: TGCAGCGTTGAAGTGGGGAACTTTTACGAGCAGTACTTC. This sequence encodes CSVEVGNFYEQYF.

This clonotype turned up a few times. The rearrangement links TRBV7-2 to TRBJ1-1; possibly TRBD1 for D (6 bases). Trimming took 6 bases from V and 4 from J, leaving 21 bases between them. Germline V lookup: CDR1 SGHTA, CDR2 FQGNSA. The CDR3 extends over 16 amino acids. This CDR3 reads CASRQGGWLERTEAFF. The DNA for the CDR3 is TGTGCCAGCAGACAGGGAGGGTGGCTGGAACGCACTGAAGCTTTCTTT.

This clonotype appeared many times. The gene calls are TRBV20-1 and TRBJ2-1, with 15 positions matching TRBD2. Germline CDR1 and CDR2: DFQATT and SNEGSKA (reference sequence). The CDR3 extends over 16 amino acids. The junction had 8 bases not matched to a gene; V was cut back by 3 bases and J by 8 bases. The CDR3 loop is CSASRGLAGGDHEQFF. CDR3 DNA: TGCAGTGCTAGCCGAGGACTAGCGGGAGGGGATCATGAGCAGTTCTTC.

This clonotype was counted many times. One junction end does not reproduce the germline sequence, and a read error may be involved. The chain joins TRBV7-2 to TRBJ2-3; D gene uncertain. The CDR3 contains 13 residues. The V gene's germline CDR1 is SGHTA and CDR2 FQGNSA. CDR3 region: CASSLAFTDTQYF. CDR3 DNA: TGCGCCAGCAGCTTGGCTTTCACAGATACGCAGTATTTT.

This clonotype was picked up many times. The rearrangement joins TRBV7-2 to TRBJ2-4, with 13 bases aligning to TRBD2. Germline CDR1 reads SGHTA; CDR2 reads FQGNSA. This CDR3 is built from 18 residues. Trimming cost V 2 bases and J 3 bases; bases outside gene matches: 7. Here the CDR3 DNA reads TGTGCCAGCAGCTTAAGGACTAGCGGGAGTCGAGGCAAAAACATTCAGTACTTC. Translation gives CASSLRTSGSRGKNIQYF.

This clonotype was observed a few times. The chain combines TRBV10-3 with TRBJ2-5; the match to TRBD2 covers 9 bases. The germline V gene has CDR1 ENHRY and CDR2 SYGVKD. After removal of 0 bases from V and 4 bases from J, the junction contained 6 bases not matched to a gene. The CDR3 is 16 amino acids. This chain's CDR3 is CAISESGGRAAETQYF. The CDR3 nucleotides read TGTGCCATCAGTGAGTCGGGCGGGAGGGCCGCAGAGACCCAGTACTTC.

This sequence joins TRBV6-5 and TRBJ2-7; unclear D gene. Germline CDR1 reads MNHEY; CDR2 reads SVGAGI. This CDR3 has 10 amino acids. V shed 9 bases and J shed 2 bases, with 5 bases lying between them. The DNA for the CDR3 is TGTGCCAGTGGAGCCTACGAGCAGTACTTC. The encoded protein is CASGAYEQYF.

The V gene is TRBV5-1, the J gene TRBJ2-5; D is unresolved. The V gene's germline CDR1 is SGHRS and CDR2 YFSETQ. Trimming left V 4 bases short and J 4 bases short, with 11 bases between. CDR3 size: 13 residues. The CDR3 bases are TGCGCCAGCAGCCCGAATGTACTAGAGACCCAGTACTTC. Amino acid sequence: CASSPNVLETQYF.

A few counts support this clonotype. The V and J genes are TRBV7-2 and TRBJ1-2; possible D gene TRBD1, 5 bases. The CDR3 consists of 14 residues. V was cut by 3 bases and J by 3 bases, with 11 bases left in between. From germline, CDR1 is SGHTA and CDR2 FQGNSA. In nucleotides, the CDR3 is TGTGCCAGCAGCTTCCCGGGACTGTACTATGGCTACACCTTC. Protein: CASSFPGLYYGYTF. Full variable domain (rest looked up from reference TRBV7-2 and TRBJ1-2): GAGVSQSPSNKVTEKGKDVELRCDPISGHTALYWYRQSLGQGLEFLIYFQGNSAPDKSGLPSDRFSAERTGGSVSTLTIQRTQQEDSAVYLCASSFPGLYYGYTFGSGTRLTVV.

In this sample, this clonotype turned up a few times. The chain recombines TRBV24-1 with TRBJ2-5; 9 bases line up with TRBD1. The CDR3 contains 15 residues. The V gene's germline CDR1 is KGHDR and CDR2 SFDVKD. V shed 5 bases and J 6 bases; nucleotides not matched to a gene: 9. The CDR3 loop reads CATSASDRGMQTQYF. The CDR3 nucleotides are TGTGCCACCAGTGCCTCGGACAGGGGTATGCAGACCCAGTACTTC.

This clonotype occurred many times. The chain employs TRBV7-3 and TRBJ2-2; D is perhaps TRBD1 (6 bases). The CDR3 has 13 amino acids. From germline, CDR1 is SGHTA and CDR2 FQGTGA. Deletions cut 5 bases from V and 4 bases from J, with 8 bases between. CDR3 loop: CASSQGGTGELFF. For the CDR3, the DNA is TGTGCCAGCAGCCAAGGGGGCACCGGGGAGCTGTTTTTT.

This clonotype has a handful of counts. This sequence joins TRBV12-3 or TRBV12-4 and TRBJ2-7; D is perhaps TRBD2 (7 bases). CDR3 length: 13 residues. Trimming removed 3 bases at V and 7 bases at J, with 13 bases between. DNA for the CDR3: TGTGCCAGCAGTTTGGGGGGAGGGGGTGAGCAGTACTTC. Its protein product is CASSLGGGGEQYF.

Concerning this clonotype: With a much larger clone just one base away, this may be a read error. Written as DNA, the CDR3 is TGCAGTGCCTTCGGAGCCCCAGCCAAAAACAGTCAGTACTTC. It translates to CSAFGAPAKNSQYF. This sequence joins TRBV20-1 and TRBJ2-4; no clear D. Germline V gene lookup returns CDR1 DFQATT and CDR2 SNEGSKA (reference sequence). The CDR3 spans 14 residues.

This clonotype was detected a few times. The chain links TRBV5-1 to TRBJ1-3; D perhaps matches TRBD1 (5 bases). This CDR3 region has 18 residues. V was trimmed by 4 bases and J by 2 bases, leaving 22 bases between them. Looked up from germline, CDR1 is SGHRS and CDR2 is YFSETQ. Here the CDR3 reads CASSTDPGTPGPGNTIYF. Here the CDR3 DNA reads TGCGCCAGCAGCACCGACCCCGGCACCCCGGGACCTGGAAACACCATATATTTT.